This T cell receptor (beta chain) is from a study of T cell responses to AZD1222 COVID-19 vaccine. Germline loops: CDR1 SGHTA, CDR2 FQGNSA. The CDR3 extends over 13 amino acids. V dropped 5 bases and J dropped 2 bases, with 9 bases sitting between them. Repertoires were generated with immunoSEQ multiplex PCR, while TCRdb's copy carries only in-frame clones and drops some. Of approximately 190,000 clones listed, approximately 90% are singletons. Study observations and caveats: Nearly half of spike-specific TCRs reportedly target variant regions that are unmutated in the B.1.351 and B.1.1.7 variants. Donors in the cohort were predominantly white British and more often female, and clonal diversity was possibly underestimated. Across the whole spike, CD4 TCRs peaked at regions 160-218 and 743-854.

This clone occurred a few times. Its target is unknown. V is TRBV7-2 and J is TRBJ1-2; D is possibly TRBD1 (6 bases). Sample: peripheral blood, taken on day 0 of AZD1222 vaccination. This receptor was obtained from an adult in good health. The DNA of the CDR3 is TGTGCCAGCAGCCGGACAGTAAACTATGGCTACACCTTC. It translates to CASSRTVNYGYTF.